This TCR beta chain was profiled in a study of shared clonotypes between healthy human individuals. Germline CDR1 and CDR2: SEHNR and FQNEAQ (reference sequence). The CDR3 has 14 amino acids. Trimming took 2 bases from V and 4 from J, leaving 9 bases between them. Produced via immunoSEQ multiplex PCR; TCRdb's table is partial and in-frame only. The sample has hundreds of thousands of clones, around 92% seen once. Only CD45RO-negative cells positively selected for CCR7 counted as naive CD8 cells, so terminally differentiated effector memory CD45RA+ cells were excluded. The chain uses TRBV7-9 and TRBJ1-5; a possible D gene is TRBD1 (6 bases). The sample comprised naive CD8+ T cells sorted from blood. The sequence derives from a young man in good health. Written as DNA, the CDR3 is TGTGCCAGCAGCTTATCAACAGGGAATCAGCCCCAGCATTTT. Translated, it gives CASSLSTGNQPQHF.